This is a list of T cell receptor beta chains from one sample in a study of cytomegalovirus exposure and HLA in healthy donors. Here immunoSEQ multiplex PCR was the method, and the copy in TCRdb shows in-frame clones only, minus some. The data show some 140,000 clones, more than 70% seen once. Material for sequencing was PBMCs. Receptors originate from a woman in her 30s in good health and CMV-seropositive. CDR3s include the opening cysteine and the closing phenylalanine or tryptophan. The D gene is left open where the match is weak. Where a row states a size, it is once, few, many or the class of an expanded clone; other rows omit it.

clone size,V gene,J gene,CDR3 length,D gene,CDR3 DNA,CDR3 protein
-,TRBV5-1,TRBJ2-5,14,-,TGCGCCAGCAGTCTCGGACACCACCAAGAGACCCAGTACTTC,CASSLGHHQETQYF
-,TRBV28,TRBJ1-6,13,TRBD1,TGTGCCAGCACAGGACAGGGGGATTCACCCCTCCACTTT,CASTGQGDSPLHF
-,TRBV11-2,TRBJ2-2,17,TRBD2,TGTGCCAGCAGCTTAGATGCGCGGGAGGGGAACACCGGGGAGCTGTTTTTT,CASSLDAREGNTGELFF
-,TRBV29-1,TRBJ2-7,13,-,TGCAGCGTTGGGCAGGCCCTAACCTACGAGCAGTACTTC,CSVGQALTYEQYF
-,TRBV10-3,TRBJ2-5,13,-,TGTGCCATCAGCTCCCCAGGGGAAGAGACCCAGTACTTC,CAISSPGEETQYF
-,TRBV7-3,TRBJ2-3,15,-,TGTGCCAGCAGCCCATGGGGGGGCCAAACAGATACGCAGTATTTT,CASSPWGGQTDTQYF
-,TRBV7-9,TRBJ1-4,14,TRBD1,TGTGCCAGCAGCTTACGGGACAGGGATGAAAAACTGTTTTTT,CASSLRDRDEKLFF
-,TRBV27,TRBJ2-7,15,TRBD1,TGTGCCAGCAGTCATCCCCCGGGACAGACCTACGAGCAGTACTTC,CASSHPPGQTYEQYF
-,TRBV5-1,TRBJ2-1,15,-,TGCGCCAGCAGCCCCCTAGCCCCGGGGGACAATGAGCAGTTCTTC,CASSPLAPGDNEQFF
-,TRBV19,TRBJ1-1,14,TRBD1,TGTGCCAGTAACCCGGGACAGGGGAACACTGAAGCTTTCTTT,CASNPGQGNTEAFF
-,TRBV5-4,TRBJ2-2,15,-,TGTGCCAGCAGCTTGGGGACTACGAACACCGGGGAGCTGTTTTTT,CASSLGTTNTGELFF
-,TRBV6-5,TRBJ2-2,15,TRBD1,TGTGCCAGCAGTTCATCAGGGGGCATGACCGGGGAGCTGTTTTTT,CASSSSGGMTGELFF
-,TRBV7-8,TRBJ2-5,13,-,TGTGCCAGCAGCAGGGACATTGAAGAGACCCAGTACTTC,CASSRDIEETQYF
-,TRBV25-1,TRBJ2-5,14,TRBD2,TGTGCCAGCAGTGTACTAGCGGTCCAAGAGACCCAGTACTTC,CASSVLAVQETQYF
few,TRBV28,TRBJ2-5,15,-,TGTGCCAGCAGTTTACGCCATGCGGGTTTGGAGACCCAGTACTTC,CASSLRHAGLETQYF
-,TRBV9,TRBJ1-6,14,-,TGTGCCAGCAGCCCTCTAACCGATAATTCACCCCTCCACTTT,CASSPLTDNSPLHF
-,TRBV9,TRBJ1-2,15,-,TGTGCCAGCAGCGTCACAGGATCTGGGGACTATGGCTACACCTTC,CASSVTGSGDYGYTF
-,TRBV29-1,TRBJ2-1,15,TRBD2,TGCAGCGCCCTTTCCGGGGATCGGACTAGGTTGTTTGAGTTCTTC,CSALSGDRTRLFEFF
-,TRBV28,TRBJ1-2,14,-,TGTGCCAGCAGTCCCCCACAGGTTTACTATGGCTACACCTTC,CASSPPQVYYGYTF
once,TRBV7-3,TRBJ1-2,13,TRBD1,TGTGCCAGCAGCGCGGACAGGGTGCAGGGCTACACCTTC,CASSADRVQGYTF
-,TRBV9,TRBJ1-5,13,-,TGTGCCAGCAGCTTCCAGCCGGGGCAGCCCCAGCATTTT,CASSFQPGQPQHF
-,TRBV18,TRBJ2-1,15,-,TGTGCCAGCTCACCCCTTACAAAAGGGGGGGATGAGCAGTTCTTC,CASSPLTKGGDEQFF
-,TRBV7-9,TRBJ2-1,15,-,TGTGCCAGCAGCTTAGCGGCGGGGCGAGCAAATGAGCAGTTCTTC,CASSLAAGRANEQFF
few,TRBV6-5,TRBJ2-1,15,-,TGTGCCAGCACCCTCAGCGGAAGTTCCTACAATGAGCAGTTCTTC,CASTLSGSSYNEQFF